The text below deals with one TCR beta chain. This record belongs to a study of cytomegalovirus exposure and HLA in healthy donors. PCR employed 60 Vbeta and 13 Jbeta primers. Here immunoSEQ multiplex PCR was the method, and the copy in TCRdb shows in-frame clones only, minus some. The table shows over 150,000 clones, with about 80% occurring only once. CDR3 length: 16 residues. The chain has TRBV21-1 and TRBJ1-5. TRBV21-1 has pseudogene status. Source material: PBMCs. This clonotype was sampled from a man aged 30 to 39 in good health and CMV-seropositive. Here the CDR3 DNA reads TGTGCCAGCAGCCTGTGTGCGGGGGCAGACAATCAGCCCCAGCATTTT. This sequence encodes CASSLCAGADNQPQHF.